A selection of T cell receptor beta chains follows, all from one sample in a study of radiation and T cells in renal cell carcinoma. Some clones are missing from TCRdb's copy, which holds only in-frame ones; the method was immunoSEQ multiplex PCR. The data hold about 130,000 clones, with roughly 80% observed a single time. Material: blood, obtained from a patient whose treatment included radiotherapy and nephrectomy. The origin of the receptors is a woman aged 55-69 years with renal cell carcinoma. Both conserved end residues are part of each CDR3. A D gene is named only where the DNA matches it firmly. Size tells how often a clone was seen (once, few, many) or the class of an expanded clone, and some rows leave it out.

CDR3aa	CDR3nt	abundance	j_gene	d_gene	v_gene
CASSPQTSVSIDTQYF	TGTGCCAGCAGTCCCCAAACGTCCGTCAGCATAGATACGCAGTATTTT	once	TRBJ2-3	NA	TRBV27
CASSPQGSTEAFF	TGTGCCAGCAGCCCACAGGGGAGCACTGAAGCTTTCTTT	NA	TRBJ1-1	TRBD1	TRBV9
CASSSWGYSGANVLTF	TGCGCCAGCAGCTCATGGGGGTACTCTGGGGCCAACGTCCTGACTTTC	once	TRBJ2-6	NA	TRBV5-1
CASSYRGYEQYF	TGTGCCAGCAGCTACAGGGGATACGAGCAGTACTTC	few	TRBJ2-7	TRBD1	TRBV27
CASSLAGVPNTGELFF	TGTGCCAGCAGCTTAGCGGGGGTGCCGAACACCGGGGAGCTGTTTTTT	NA	TRBJ2-2	NA	TRBV7-2
CASSSGQYNQPQHF	TGTGCCAGCAGTTCGGGACAGTACAATCAGCCCCAGCATTTT	NA	TRBJ1-5	TRBD1	TRBV6-6
CASSSGQPNTEAFF	TGTGCCAGCTCGTCGGGACAGCCGAACACTGAAGCTTTCTTT	NA	TRBJ1-1	TRBD1	TRBV18
CASSFRTPDTEAFF	TGCGCCAGCAGCTTTAGGACTCCTGATACTGAAGCTTTCTTT	NA	TRBJ1-1	NA	TRBV5-1
CASTRGSWYAEAFF	TGTGCCAGCACCAGGGGTTCATGGTACGCTGAAGCTTTCTTT	few	TRBJ1-1	NA	TRBV13
CASSGSGSWDEKLFF	TGCGCCAGCAGCGGGAGCGGGAGTTGGGATGAAAAACTGTTTTTT	NA	TRBJ1-4	NA	TRBV4-1
CASSVAGSRDTGELFF	TGTGCCAGCAGCGTAGCGGGTAGCCGGGACACCGGGGAGCTGTTTTTT	NA	TRBJ2-2	NA	TRBV9
CASSSTGVGYTF	TGTGCCAGCAGTTCAACAGGGGTTGGCTACACCTTC	NA	TRBJ1-2	TRBD1	TRBV6-5
CASSSIPGPDSGNTIYF	TGTGCCAGCAGCTCAATCCCGGGACCAGACTCTGGAAACACCATATATTTT	NA	TRBJ1-3	NA	TRBV7-9
CASSDGRGGYGYTF	TGTGCCAGCAGTGACGGCAGAGGGGGCTATGGCTACACCTTC	NA	TRBJ1-2	NA	TRBV6-5
CASRVDRARNTEAFF	TGTGCCAGCAGGGTCGACAGGGCTAGGAACACTGAAGCTTTCTTT	NA	TRBJ1-1	TRBD1	TRBV2
CASSSYNSEAFF	TGTGCCAGCAGTTCCTACAACAGTGAAGCTTTCTTT	NA	TRBJ1-1	NA	TRBV28
CASSRTGTGGASPYGYTF	TGTGCCAGCAGCCGGACCGGGACAGGGGGTGCTTCCCCCTATGGCTACACCTTC	many	TRBJ1-2	TRBD1	TRBV27
CSVWGGGPLSEQFF	TGCAGCGTTTGGGGGGGCGGGCCCCTAAGTGAGCAGTTCTTC	NA	TRBJ2-1	NA	TRBV29-1
CASTPAGGPTDTQYF	TGTGCCAGCACCCCAGCGGGGGGGCCGACAGATACGCAGTATTTT	NA	TRBJ2-3	TRBD2	TRBV6-1
CASSLGGTSEETQYF	TGTGCCAGCAGCTTAGGGGGGACCTCAGAAGAGACCCAGTACTTC	NA	TRBJ2-5	NA	TRBV7-2
CASSLYGGATNEKLFF	TGTGCCAGCAGTTTGTACGGGGGAGCAACTAATGAAAAACTGTTTTTT	NA	TRBJ1-4	NA	TRBV28
CAGLGGLSGANVLTF	TGTGCCGGATTGGGCGGTCTCTCTGGGGCCAACGTCCTGACTTTC	once	TRBJ2-6	NA	TRBV7-9
CAISEGTGGFYEQYF	TGTGCCATCAGTGAGGGGACAGGGGGCTTTTACGAGCAGTACTTC	NA	TRBJ2-7	TRBD1	TRBV10-3
CASSISQGFNSNQPQHF	TGTGCCAGTAGTATATCGCAGGGGTTCAATAGCAATCAGCCCCAGCATTTT	NA	TRBJ1-5	NA	TRBV19